The clone carrying this T cell receptor beta chain was observed a handful of times. This record comes from a study of T cells in Graves' hyperthyroidism and ophthalmopathy. Amplified regions were TCR beta CDR3 sequences from RNA transcripts. HTBI primers were used for first-round RT-PCR of the TCR CDR3. TCRdb passed the multiplex PCR reads through MiXCR, listing each CDR3 protein once. The table shows 600,000 or so distinct CDR3 sequences, with 14% occurring only once. The cohort's ophthalmopathy patients, a group with duration under 3 months, had a Clinical Activity Score of at least 3 and a NOSPECS grade of at least 4. It was uncontrolled infection, other autoimmune disease, pregnancy or lactation that excluded patients. PBMCs came from 10 ml fresh peripheral blood. The receptor's source is a woman in her fifties or sixties with Graves' ophthalmopathy. Input material: blood.

The CDR3 loop is CATSRARSGANVLTF. As DNA, the CDR3 is TGTGCCACCAGCAGAGCTAGGTCTGGGGCCAACGTCCTGACTTTC. The chain carries TRBV15 and TRBJ2-6; unclear D gene. The CDR3 loop spans 15 amino acids. V lost 1 base, J lost 1 base, and 5 bases lay in between. Germline loops: CDR1 LNHNV, CDR2 YYDKDF (reference sequence).